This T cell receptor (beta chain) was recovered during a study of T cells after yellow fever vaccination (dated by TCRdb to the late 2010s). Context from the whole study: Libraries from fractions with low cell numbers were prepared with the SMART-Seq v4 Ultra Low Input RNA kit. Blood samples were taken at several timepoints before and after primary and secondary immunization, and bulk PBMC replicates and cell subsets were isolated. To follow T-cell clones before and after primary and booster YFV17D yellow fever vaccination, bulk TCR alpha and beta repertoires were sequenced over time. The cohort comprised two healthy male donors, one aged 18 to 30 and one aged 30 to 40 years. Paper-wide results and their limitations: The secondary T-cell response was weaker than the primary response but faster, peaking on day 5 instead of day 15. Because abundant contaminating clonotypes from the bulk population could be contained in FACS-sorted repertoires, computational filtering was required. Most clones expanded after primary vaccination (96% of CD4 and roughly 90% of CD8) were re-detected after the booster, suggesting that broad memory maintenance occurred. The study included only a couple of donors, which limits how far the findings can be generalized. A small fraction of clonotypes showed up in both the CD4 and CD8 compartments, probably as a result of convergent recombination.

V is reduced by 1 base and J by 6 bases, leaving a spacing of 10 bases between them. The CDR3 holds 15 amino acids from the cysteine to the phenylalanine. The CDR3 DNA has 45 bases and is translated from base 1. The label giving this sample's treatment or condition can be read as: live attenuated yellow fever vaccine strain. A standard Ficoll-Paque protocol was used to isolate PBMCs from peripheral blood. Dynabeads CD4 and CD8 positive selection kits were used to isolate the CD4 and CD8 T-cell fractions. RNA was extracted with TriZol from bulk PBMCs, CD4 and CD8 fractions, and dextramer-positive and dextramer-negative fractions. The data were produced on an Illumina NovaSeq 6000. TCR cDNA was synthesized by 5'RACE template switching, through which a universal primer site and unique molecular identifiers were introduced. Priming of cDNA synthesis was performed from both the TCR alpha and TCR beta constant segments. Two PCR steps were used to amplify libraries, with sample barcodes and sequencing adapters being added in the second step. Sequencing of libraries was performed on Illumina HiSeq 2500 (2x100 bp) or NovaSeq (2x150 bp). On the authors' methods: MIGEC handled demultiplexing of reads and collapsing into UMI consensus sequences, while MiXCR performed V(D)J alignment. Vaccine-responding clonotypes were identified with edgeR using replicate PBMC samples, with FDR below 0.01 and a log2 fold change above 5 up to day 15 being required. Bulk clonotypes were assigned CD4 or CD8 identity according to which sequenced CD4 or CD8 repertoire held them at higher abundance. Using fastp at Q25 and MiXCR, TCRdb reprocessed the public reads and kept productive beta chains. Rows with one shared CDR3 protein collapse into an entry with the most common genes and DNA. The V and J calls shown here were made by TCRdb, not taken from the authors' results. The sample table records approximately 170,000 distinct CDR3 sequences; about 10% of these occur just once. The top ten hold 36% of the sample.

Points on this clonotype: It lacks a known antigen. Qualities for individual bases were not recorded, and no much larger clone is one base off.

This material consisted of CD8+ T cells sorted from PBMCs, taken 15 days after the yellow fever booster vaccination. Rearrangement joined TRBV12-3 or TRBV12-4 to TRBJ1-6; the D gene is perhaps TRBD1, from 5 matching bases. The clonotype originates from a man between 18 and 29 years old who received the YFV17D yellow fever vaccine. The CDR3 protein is CASSLEGLGNSPLHF. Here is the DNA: TGTGCCAGCAGTTTAGAGGGGTTGGGTAATTCACCCCTCCACTTT.